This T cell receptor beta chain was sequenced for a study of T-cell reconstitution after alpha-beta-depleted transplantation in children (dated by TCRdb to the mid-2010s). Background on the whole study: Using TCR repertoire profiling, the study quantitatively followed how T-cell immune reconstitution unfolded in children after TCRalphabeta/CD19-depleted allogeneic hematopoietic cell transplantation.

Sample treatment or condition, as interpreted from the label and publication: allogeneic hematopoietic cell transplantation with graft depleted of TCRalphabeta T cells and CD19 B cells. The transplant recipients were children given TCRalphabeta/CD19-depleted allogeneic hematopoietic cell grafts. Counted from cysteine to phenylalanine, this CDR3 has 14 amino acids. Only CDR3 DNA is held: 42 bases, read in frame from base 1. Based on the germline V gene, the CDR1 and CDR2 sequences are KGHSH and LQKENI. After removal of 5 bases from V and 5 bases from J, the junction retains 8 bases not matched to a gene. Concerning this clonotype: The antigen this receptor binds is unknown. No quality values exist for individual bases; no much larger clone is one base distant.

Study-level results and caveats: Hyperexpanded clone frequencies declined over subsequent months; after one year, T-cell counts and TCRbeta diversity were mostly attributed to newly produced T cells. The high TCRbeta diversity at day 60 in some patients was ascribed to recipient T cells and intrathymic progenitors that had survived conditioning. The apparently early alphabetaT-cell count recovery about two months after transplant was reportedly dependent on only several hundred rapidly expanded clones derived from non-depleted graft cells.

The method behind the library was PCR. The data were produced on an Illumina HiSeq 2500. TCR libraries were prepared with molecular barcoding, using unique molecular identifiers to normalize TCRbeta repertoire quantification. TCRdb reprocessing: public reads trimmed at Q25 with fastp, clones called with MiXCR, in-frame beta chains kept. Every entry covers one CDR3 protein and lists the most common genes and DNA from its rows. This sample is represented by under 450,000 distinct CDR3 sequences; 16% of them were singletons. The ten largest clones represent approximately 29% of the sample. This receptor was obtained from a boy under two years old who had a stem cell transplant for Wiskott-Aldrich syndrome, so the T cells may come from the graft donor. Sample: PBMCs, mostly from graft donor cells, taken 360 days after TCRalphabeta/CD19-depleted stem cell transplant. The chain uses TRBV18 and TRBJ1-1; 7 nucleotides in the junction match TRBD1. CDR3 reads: CASSTKGGETEAFF. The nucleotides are TGTGCCAGCTCAACCAAAGGGGGCGAGACTGAAGCTTTCTTT. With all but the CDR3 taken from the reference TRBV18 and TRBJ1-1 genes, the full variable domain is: NAGVMQNPRHLVRRRGQEARLRCSPMKGHSHVYWYRQLPEEGLKFMVYLQKENIIDESGMPKERFSAEFPKEGPSILRIQQVVRGDSAAYFCASSTKGGETEAFFGQGTRLTVV.